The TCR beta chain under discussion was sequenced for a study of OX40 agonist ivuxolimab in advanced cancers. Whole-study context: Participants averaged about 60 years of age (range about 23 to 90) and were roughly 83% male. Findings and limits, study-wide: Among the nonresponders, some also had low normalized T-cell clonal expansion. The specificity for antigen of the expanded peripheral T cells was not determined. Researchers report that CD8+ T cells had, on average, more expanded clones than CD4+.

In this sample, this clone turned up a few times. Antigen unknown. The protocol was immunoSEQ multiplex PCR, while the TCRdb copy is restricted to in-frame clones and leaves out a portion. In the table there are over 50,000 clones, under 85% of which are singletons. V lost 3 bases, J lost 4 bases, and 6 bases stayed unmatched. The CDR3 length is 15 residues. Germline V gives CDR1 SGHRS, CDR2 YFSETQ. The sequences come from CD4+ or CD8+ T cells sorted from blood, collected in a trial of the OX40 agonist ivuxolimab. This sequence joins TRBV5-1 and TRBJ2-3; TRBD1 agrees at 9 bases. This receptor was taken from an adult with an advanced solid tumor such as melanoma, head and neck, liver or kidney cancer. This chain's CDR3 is CASSSTGGASDTQYF. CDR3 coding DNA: TGCGCCAGCAGCTCAACAGGGGGCGCATCAGATACGCAGTATTTT.